This T cell receptor (beta chain) was retrieved from a study of metastatic and nonmetastatic thyroid tumors. No patient had received any treatment before thyroid surgery. The CDR3 runs 17 residues. V was clipped by 6 bases and J by 0 bases, with 18 bases between them. Germline CDR1 and CDR2: SNHLY and FYNNEI. From the PCR reads, TCRdb re-called clones with MiXCR. The sample lists over 20,000 clones; around a third were seen once. This sequence was found in a female donor with papillary thyroid cancer or a benign thyroid nodule (not recorded which). Some clones in this sample may be carry-over from other donors' samples. This chain connects TRBV2 to TRBJ2-4, with a possible D match to TRBD2 (5 bases). Sequencing was done on a sample of blood. For the CDR3, the DNA is TGTGCCAGCAGGACAACCCTAGCCGGAAAAGCCAAAAACATTCAGTACTTC. It codes for CASRTTLAGKAKNIQYF.